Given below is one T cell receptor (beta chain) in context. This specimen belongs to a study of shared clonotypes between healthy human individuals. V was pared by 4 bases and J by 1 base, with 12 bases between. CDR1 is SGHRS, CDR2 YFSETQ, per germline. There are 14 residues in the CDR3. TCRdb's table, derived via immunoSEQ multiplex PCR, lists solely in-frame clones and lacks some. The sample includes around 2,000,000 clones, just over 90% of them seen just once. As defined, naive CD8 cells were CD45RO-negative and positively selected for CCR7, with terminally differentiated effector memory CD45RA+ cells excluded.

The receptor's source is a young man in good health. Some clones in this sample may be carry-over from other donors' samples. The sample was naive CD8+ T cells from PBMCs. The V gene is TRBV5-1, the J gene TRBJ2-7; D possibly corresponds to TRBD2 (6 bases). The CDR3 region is CASSRGSGSYEQYF. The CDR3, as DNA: TGCGCCAGCAGCCGGGGGAGCGGATCCTACGAGCAGTACTTC.